One T cell receptor (beta chain) is described in this entry. Its antigen is currently not known. Per-nucleotide qualities are absent, and no much larger clonotype sits a single base away. Receptors were amplified or captured by PCR. For sequencing, an Illumina HiSeq 2500 was employed. Molecular barcoding was employed in the preparation of TCR libraries, with unique molecular identifiers being used to normalize TCRbeta repertoire quantification. TCRdb's own reprocessing of the public reads used fastp at Q25 and MiXCR and kept productive beta chains. Every CDR3 protein is listed once, alongside the most common genes and DNA of its rows. This sample has about 270,000 distinct CDR3 sequences in its table, and almost 10% of those were observed once. The leading ten clones occupy 10% of the sample. The sample belongs to a study of T-cell reconstitution after alpha-beta-depleted transplantation in children listed by TCRdb under 2016. Turning to the overall study: Using TCR repertoire profiling, the study quantitatively followed how T-cell immune reconstitution unfolded in children after TCRalphabeta/CD19-depleted allogeneic hematopoietic cell transplantation.

This clonotype was sampled from a human donor who donated a stem cell graft to a child with SCID. The specimen was PBMCs from the stem cell graft donor, collected from the stem cell graft.

CDR3 loop: CASSLPPPSGGAELFF. The sequence in DNA is TGTGCCAGCAGTTTACCCCCTCCTAGCGGGGGCGCGGAGCTGTTTTTT. Here the chain combines TRBV7-6 and TRBJ2-2, with 10 bases aligning to TRBD2. Trimming takes 6 bases off V and 10 bases off J; junction bases not matched to a gene: 14. The CDR3 numbers 16 residues from cysteine through phenylalanine. Just the 48-base CDR3 DNA is kept, in frame starting at base 1. The germline V gene sets CDR1 to SGHVS and CDR2 to FNYEAQ.